These T cell receptor beta chains were read from a single sample in a study of T cells after yellow fever vaccination. TCRdb re-called the 5' RACE reads through MiXCR, storing one row per CDR3 protein. The sample consists of about 340,000 distinct CDR3 sequences, 7.5% to 9% of them appearing once. The specimen comprised PBMCs, sampled on the day of the first yellow fever vaccination. The receptors here all came from a man aged 18 to 35 who received the YFV17D yellow fever vaccine. The conserved cysteine and the conserved F or W are not part of the CDR3 here. The order of the fields is V gene, CDR3 protein.

TRBV7-2,ASSRRQGTNSYNEQF
TRBV7-6,ASSQPPAGNTGELF
TRBV30,AWSVIRPFRLH
TRBV24-1,ATSDPGTGDNEQY
TRBV23-1,ASYPRRQAHNQPQH
TRBV20-1,SAPLQGVQPQH
TRBV6-6,ASSYKGLSEAF
TRBV29-1,SVEGTGPQETQY
TRBV12-5,ASGLVLFPGDRLF
TRBV20-1,SARLWETQY
TRBV7-3,ASSPRGTGGSLQF
TRBV7-9,ASSAVQWGTDTQY
TRBV12-3/TRBV12-4,ASSTGQDTQY
TRBV27,ASSLLGKEEPQH
TRBV11-1,ASSPDRGQETQY
TRBV7-3,ASSLNPHHRGGGHTDTQY
TRBV5-6,ASSSRTYEQY
TRBV5-1,ASSLEDSRRGVYEQY
TRBV14,ASSRGTFTEAF
TRBV9,ASSVVGSGGETQY
TRBV7-8,ASSLSHTEAF
TRBV4-3,ASSQGLGGIYGYT
TRBV25-1,ASSESGGAEAF
TRBV12-3/TRBV12-4,ASSPLTGAGYI
TRBV7-2,ASSPTNSPLH
TRBV5-1,ASSTDRGRAQETQY
TRBV5-4,ASSSGVAGGRKDTQY